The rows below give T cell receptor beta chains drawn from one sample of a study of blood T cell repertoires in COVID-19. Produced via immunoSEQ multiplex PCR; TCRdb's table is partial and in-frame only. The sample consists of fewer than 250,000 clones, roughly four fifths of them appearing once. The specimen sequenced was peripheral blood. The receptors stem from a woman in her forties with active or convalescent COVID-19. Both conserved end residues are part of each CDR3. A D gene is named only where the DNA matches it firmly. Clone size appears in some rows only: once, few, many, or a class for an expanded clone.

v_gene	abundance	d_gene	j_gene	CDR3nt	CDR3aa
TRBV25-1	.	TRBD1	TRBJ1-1	TGTGCCAGCACGACAGGGGGCTTCACTGAAGCTTTCTTT	CASTTGGFTEAFF
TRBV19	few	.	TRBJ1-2	TGTGCCAGTAGTATAGGTGGGGGACCGGGAGATCGTGGCTACACCTTC	CASSIGGGPGDRGYTF
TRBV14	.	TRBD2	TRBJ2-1	TGTGCCAGCAGCCAAGATCAGGGCGGGAGGACGTACAATGAGCAGTTCTTC	CASSQDQGGRTYNEQFF
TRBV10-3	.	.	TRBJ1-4	TGTGCCATCAGTGAACAGGGCCAAAAACTGTTTTTT	CAISEQGQKLFF
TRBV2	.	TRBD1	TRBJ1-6	TGTGCCAGCAGTGGGAGGGGGCTGAGCGGAAATTCACCCCTCCACTTT	CASSGRGLSGNSPLHF
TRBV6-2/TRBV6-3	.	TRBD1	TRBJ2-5	TGTGCCAGCAGTACCTCCGGGACAGGGGTGGAGACCCAGTACTTC	CASSTSGTGVETQYF
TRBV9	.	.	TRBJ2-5	TGTGCCAGCAGCTTCGGACAGATTCAAGAGACCCAGTACTTC	CASSFGQIQETQYF
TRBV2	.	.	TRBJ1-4	TGTGCCAGCAGTGAAGAGGAGGAAAAACTGTTTTTT	CASSEEEEKLFF
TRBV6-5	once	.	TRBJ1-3	TGTGCCAGCAGTTCCCGGTCGGGTTCTGGAAACACCATATATTTT	CASSSRSGSGNTIYF
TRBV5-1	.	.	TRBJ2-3	TGCGCCAGCAGCTTGGCCGGAGGGGGCACAGATACGCAGTATTTT	CASSLAGGGTDTQYF
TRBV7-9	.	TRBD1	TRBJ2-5	TGTGCCAGCAGCGACCGGGACAGAAAAGAGACCCAGTACTTC	CASSDRDRKETQYF
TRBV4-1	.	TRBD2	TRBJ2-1	TGCGCCAGCAGCCAAGACACTAGCGGCTCCTACAATGAGCAGTTCTTC	CASSQDTSGSYNEQFF
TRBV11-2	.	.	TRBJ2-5	TGTGCCAGCAGCCGCGGGAACCAAGAGACCCAGTACTTC	CASSRGNQETQYF
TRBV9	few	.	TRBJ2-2	TGTGCCAGCAGCGCAGGGATCGAGAGCGGGGAGCTGTTTTTT	CASSAGIESGELFF
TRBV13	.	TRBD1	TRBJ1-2	TGTGCCAGCAGCTCCGGACAGGGGAGGGGTGGCTACACCTTC	CASSSGQGRGGYTF
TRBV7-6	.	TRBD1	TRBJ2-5	TGTGCCAGCAGCTCGACAGGGTTAGAGACCCAGTACTTC	CASSSTGLETQYF
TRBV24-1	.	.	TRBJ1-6	TGTGCCACCAGTGAAGCGGGGGTGGAGGGTTCACCCCTCCACTTT	CATSEAGVEGSPLHF
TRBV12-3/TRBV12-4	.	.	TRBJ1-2	TGTGCCAGCAGTTTCCCCCGTAACTATGGCTACACCTTC	CASSFPRNYGYTF
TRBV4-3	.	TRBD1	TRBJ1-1	TGCGCCAGCAGCCAGACCCCAGGGGGCGTTTCTGAAGCTTTCTTT	CASSQTPGGVSEAFF
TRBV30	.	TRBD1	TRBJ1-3	TGTGCCTGGAGGCCTCTTTCGGGACAGATTGGAAACACCATATATTTT	CAWRPLSGQIGNTIYF
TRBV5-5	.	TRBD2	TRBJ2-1	TGTGCCAGCAGCTTGGGACTAGCGGGAGCGGTCTACAATGAGCAGTTCTTC	CASSLGLAGAVYNEQFF
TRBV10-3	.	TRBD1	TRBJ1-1	TGTGCCATCAGTGAAGAGGCCAGGGGGCGGACTGAAGCTTTCTTT	CAISEEARGRTEAFF
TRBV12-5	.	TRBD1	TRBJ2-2	TGTGCTAGTGCTACCGGGACAGGGAACACCGGGGAGCTGTTTTTT	CASATGTGNTGELFF
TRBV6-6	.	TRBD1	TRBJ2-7	TGTGCCAGCAGAGGGACAGGCCAGGCCTTCTCCTACGAGCAGTACTTC	CASRGTGQAFSYEQYF
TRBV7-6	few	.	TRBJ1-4	TGTGCCAGCAGCTTACGCCCCGGAGGTGCAACTAATGAAAAACTGTTTTTT	CASSLRPGGATNEKLFF
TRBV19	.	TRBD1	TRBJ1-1	TGTGCCAGTAGTCCAACCCGGGGACAGGGGAGGAGCACTGAAGCTTTCTTT	CASSPTRGQGRSTEAFF
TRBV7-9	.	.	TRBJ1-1	TGTGCCAGCAGCAGACAAACTGAAGCTTTCTTT	CASSRQTEAFF
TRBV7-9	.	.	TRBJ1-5	TGTGCCAGCAGCTTGGTCATGGCAGGGCTTAATCAGCCCCAGCATTTT	CASSLVMAGLNQPQHF
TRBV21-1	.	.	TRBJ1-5	TGTGCCAGCAGCAAACAAGGGCAGGGAGGGAATCAGCCCCAGCATTTT	CASSKQGQGGNQPQHF
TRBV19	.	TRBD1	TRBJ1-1	TGTGCCAGTAGTGGACAGGGGGCTAGGAGGACTGAAGCTTTCTTT	CASSGQGARRTEAFF
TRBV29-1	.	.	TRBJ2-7	TGCAGCGTTGGGGCTCAGGGTATCGGAGACGAGCAGTACTTC	CSVGAQGIGDEQYF
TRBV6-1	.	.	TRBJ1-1	TGTGCCAGCAGTGATGAGGGTAGCATCACTGAAGCTTTCTTT	CASSDEGSITEAFF
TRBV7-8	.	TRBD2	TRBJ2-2	TGTGCCAGCACCAAGCGGGAGACTGGGGCCGGGGAGCTGTTTTTT	CASTKRETGAGELFF
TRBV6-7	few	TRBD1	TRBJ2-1	TGTGCCAGCAGGCACCACCAGGGGGACAATGAGCAGTTCTTC	CASRHHQGDNEQFF
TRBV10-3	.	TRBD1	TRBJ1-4	TGTGCCATCAGTGAAGGAACAGGGGGCGGTGAAAAACTGTTTTTT	CAISEGTGGGEKLFF
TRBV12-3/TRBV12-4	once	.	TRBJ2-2	TGTGCCTGGCCGGGAGTTGGCGGGGAGCTGTTTTTT	CAWPGVGGELFF
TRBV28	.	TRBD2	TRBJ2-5	TGTGCCAGTTCCCCCCGCCTGGGCGGGGGGGCGGAGACCCAGTACTTC	CASSPRLGGGAETQYF
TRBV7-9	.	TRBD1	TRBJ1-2	TGTGCCAGCAGCTTAGTAGGGACAGGGCGAGGCTACACCTTC	CASSLVGTGRGYTF
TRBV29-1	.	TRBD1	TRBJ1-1	TGCAGCGCGCCCGGACAGGGGAACACTGAAGCTTTCTTT	CSAPGQGNTEAFF
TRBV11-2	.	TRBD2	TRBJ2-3	TGTGCCAGCAGCTTAAGCCTAGCGGGACGAAAAAGCACAGATACGCAGTATTTT	CASSLSLAGRKSTDTQYF
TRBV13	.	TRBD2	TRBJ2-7	TGTGCCAGCAGCGGTCGTTCAGGGAGGGCGGGAGTCTACGAGCAGTACTTC	CASSGRSGRAGVYEQYF
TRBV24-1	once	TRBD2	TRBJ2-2	TGTGCCACCAGTGATTTCGGGACTAGCGGGAGTGTTGGGAACACCGGGGAGCTGTTTTTT	CATSDFGTSGSVGNTGELFF
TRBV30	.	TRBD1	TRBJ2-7	TGTGCCTGGAGCGAAGACAGGGGAATCTACGAGCAGTACTTC	CAWSEDRGIYEQYF
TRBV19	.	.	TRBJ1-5	TGTGCCAGTAGCCAATTTCCGGGGCAGCCCCAGCATTTT	CASSQFPGQPQHF
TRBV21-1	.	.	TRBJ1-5	TGTGCCAGCAGCAAGGGCAGGGATGGACAGCCCCAGCATTTT	CASSKGRDGQPQHF
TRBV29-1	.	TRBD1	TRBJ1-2	TGCAGCGTCGCCGGGACAGGGGATTGGGCTAACTATGGCTACACCTTC	CSVAGTGDWANYGYTF
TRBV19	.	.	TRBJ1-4	TGTGCCAGTAGGTGGGGGGAAGAAAAACTGTTTTTT	CASRWGEEKLFF
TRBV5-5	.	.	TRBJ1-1	TGTGCCAGCAGCCCCCGGTTCCCCGTGAACACTGAAGCTTTCTTT	CASSPRFPVNTEAFF
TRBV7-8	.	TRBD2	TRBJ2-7	TGTGCCAGCAGCTCCCTAGCGGGAGGGGTCAACTACGAGCAGTACTTC	CASSSLAGGVNYEQYF
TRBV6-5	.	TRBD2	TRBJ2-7	TGTGCCAGCAAACTAGCGGGAGGACGCGAGCAGTACTTC	CASKLAGGREQYF
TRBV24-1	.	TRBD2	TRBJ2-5	TGTGCCACCAGTGATTTTCTAGCGGGAGATGAAGAGACCCAGTACTTC	CATSDFLAGDEETQYF
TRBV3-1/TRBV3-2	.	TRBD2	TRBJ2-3	TGTGCCAGCAGGCCCGGGACTAGTAGGCCAGATACGCAGTATTTT	CASRPGTSRPDTQYF
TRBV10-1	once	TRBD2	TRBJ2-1	TGCGCCAGCAGTGAGTCTTCTAGCGGGAAAAGGTACAATGAGCAGTTCTTC	CASSESSSGKRYNEQFF
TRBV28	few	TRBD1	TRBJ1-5	TGTGCCAGCAACTCTTTCCGGGACAGGGGGCGCCCCGGCAATCAGCCCCAGCATTTT	CASNSFRDRGRPGNQPQHF
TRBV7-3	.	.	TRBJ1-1	TGTGCCAGCAGCTTGACAGCGATGAACACTGAAGCTTTCTTT	CASSLTAMNTEAFF
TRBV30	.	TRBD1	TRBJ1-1	TGTGCCTGGAGCGTTACCGGGACAGGCCCCAAAGCTTTCTTT	CAWSVTGTGPKAFF
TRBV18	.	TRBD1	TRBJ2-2	TGTGCCAGCTCACCCATCCGGGGACAGTCCACCGGGGAGCTGTTTTTT	CASSPIRGQSTGELFF